The text below deals with one T cell receptor (beta chain). What it binds is not known. Assay: immunoSEQ multiplex PCR; the TCRdb copy retains only in-frame clones and omits some. The table has tens of thousands of clones, 80% to 85% seen once; the top ten hold about 9.4%. These data originate in a study of T cell responses to AZD1222 COVID-19 vaccine. Overall study results and limits: Two AZD1222 administrations were followed by greater Spike-specific TCR breadth and depth. Seropositive AZD1222 recipients at baseline numbered only five or six. Reports say nearly half of spike-specific TCRs go after unmutated variant regions. Repertoires were obtained solely post-peak T cell response.

The CDR3 is 17 residues long. J was trimmed by 4 bases and V by 5 bases; bases with no gene match: 10. From germline, CDR1 is MDHEN and CDR2 SYDVKM. The gene calls are TRBV28 and TRBJ2-1, with TRBD2 matching 11 bases. The material sequenced was peripheral blood, taken on day 0 of AZD1222 vaccination. This sequence originates from an adult in good health. The CDR3 nucleotides read TGTGCCAGCAGTAATCCGGCTAGCGGGGGGAAGTACAATGAGCAGTTCTTC. As protein: CASSNPASGGKYNEQFF.